A selection of T cell receptor beta chains follows, all from one sample in a study of blood T cell repertoires in COVID-19. TCRdb's copy holds only in-frame clones and misses some; the assay was immunoSEQ multiplex PCR. The sample lists just over 300,000 clones; about nine tenths were seen once. Material: PBMCs or T cells enriched from blood (not recorded which). The source of these receptors is a man aged 25 to 45 who had recovered from COVID-19. The CDR3 runs from the conserved cysteine through the conserved F or W. Each record gives: V gene, J gene, D gene, clone size, CDR3 DNA, CDR3 protein. A D gene is named only where the DNA matches it firmly. The listing skips clone size in some rows; elsewhere it reads once, few, many or a size class.

V: TRBV10-3; J: TRBJ1-1; D: TRBD1; size: NA; DNA: TGTGCCATCAGTGAGATACAGGGGCAGAACACTGAAACTTTCTTT; CDR3: CAISEIQGQNTETFF
V: TRBV18; J: TRBJ2-1; D: TRBD1; size: NA; DNA: TGTGCCAGCTCCCAAGGGACAGGGGGAGTATCCAATGAGCAGTTCTTC; CDR3: CASSQGTGGVSNEQFF
V: TRBV2; J: TRBJ2-2; D: TRBD2; size: NA; DNA: TGTGCCAGCGGTGGGACTAAATCGAACACCGGGGAGCTGTTTTTT; CDR3: CASGGTKSNTGELFF
V: TRBV4-1; J: TRBJ1-1; D: TRBD1; size: NA; DNA: TGCGCCAGCAGTCGACAGGGTATGAACACTGAAGCTTTCTTT; CDR3: CASSRQGMNTEAFF
V: TRBV28; J: TRBJ2-1; D: TRBD2; size: NA; DNA: TGTGCCAGCGGGCTGTGGCCGGGGGGAAATGAGCAGTTCTTC; CDR3: CASGLWPGGNEQFF
V: TRBV11-3; J: TRBJ1-1; D: NA; size: once; DNA: TGTGCCAGCAGCTTCCTGGGAGGGGGGAACACTGAAGCTTTCTTT; CDR3: CASSFLGGGNTEAFF
V: TRBV19; J: TRBJ1-5; D: NA; size: NA; DNA: TGTGCCAGTAGTCCCTACTATCAGCCCCAGCATTTT; CDR3: CASSPYYQPQHF
V: TRBV10-3; J: TRBJ1-4; D: NA; size: NA; DNA: TGTGCCATCAGTGAGGAGGGTAATGAAAAACTGTTTTTT; CDR3: CAISEEGNEKLFF
V: TRBV10-1; J: TRBJ2-7; D: NA; size: few; DNA: TGCGCCAGCAGCCGCGACTCCTCGACCTACGAGCAGTACTTC; CDR3: CASSRDSSTYEQYF
V: TRBV19; J: TRBJ2-1; D: TRBD2; size: once; DNA: TGTGCCAGTAGGCGGACTAGCGGGGTCTACAATGAGCAGTTCTTC; CDR3: CASRRTSGVYNEQFF
V: TRBV7-2; J: TRBJ2-5; D: NA; size: NA; DNA: TGTGCCAGCAGCATCGGACTTGCGTACCAAGAGACCCAGTACTTC; CDR3: CASSIGLAYQETQYF
V: TRBV6-1; J: TRBJ2-3; D: TRBD2; size: NA; DNA: TGTGCCAGCACCCCGGGGGGGGTGGCAGATACGCAGTATTTT; CDR3: CASTPGGVADTQYF
V: TRBV12-1; J: TRBJ1-2; D: NA; size: NA; DNA: TGTGCCAGCAGCTTTGAAAGTTCGACAGCCCCTGCTTATGGCTACACCTTC; CDR3: CASSFESSTAPAYGYTF
V: TRBV7-9; J: TRBJ2-3; D: TRBD2; size: few; DNA: TGTGCCAGCAGAATGGACGGGAGGTCAGATACGCAGTATTTT; CDR3: CASRMDGRSDTQYF
V: TRBV24-1; J: TRBJ2-2; D: TRBD1; size: NA; DNA: TGTGCCACCAGTGAGCCTACAGGGGTCCCCGGGGAGCTGTTTTTT; CDR3: CATSEPTGVPGELFF
V: TRBV6-4; J: TRBJ1-1; D: TRBD1; size: NA; DNA: TGTGCCAGCAGAGGACAGGGGAAAACTGAAGCTTTCTTT; CDR3: CASRGQGKTEAFF
V: TRBV7-2; J: TRBJ1-2; D: NA; size: few; DNA: TGTGCCAGCAGGTCTAGGGCAGGGTCTGGCTACACCTTC; CDR3: CASRSRAGSGYTF
V: TRBV12-3/TRBV12-4; J: TRBJ2-7; D: NA; size: NA; DNA: TGTGCCAGCAGTTTCCGGCAGGGCTACGAGCAGTACTTC; CDR3: CASSFRQGYEQYF
V: TRBV7-9; J: TRBJ2-7; D: NA; size: NA; DNA: TGTGCCAGCAGCCCCTGGGACTTCTCCTACGAGCAGTACTTC; CDR3: CASSPWDFSYEQYF
V: TRBV9; J: TRBJ2-1; D: TRBD2; size: NA; DNA: TGTGCCAGCAGCCCCTCTGGCGGGAGGAAGAATGAGCAGTTCTTC; CDR3: CASSPSGGRKNEQFF
V: TRBV5-1; J: TRBJ2-2; D: NA; size: NA; DNA: TGCGCCAGCAGCTTGGCGGTTGGTGCCATCACCGGGGAGCTGTTTTTT; CDR3: CASSLAVGAITGELFF